This T cell receptor beta chain was documented in a study of shared clonotypes between healthy human individuals. Germline CDR1 reads MNHNY; CDR2 reads SVGAGI (reference sequence). This CDR3 has 16 residues. V was clipped by 4 bases and J by 4 bases; unmatched bases: 9. Profiled with immunoSEQ multiplex PCR; TCRdb holds only in-frame clones, not every one. The table has roughly 680,000 clones, 55% to 80% seen once; the top ten hold over 1.5%. The sample consisted of memory CD4+ T cells sorted from blood. Subset in this sample: CD45RA-negative fraction. This TCR was recovered from a woman younger than 45 in good health. This chain connects TRBV6-6 to TRBJ2-5; TRBD2 aligns across 10 bases. CDR3 sequence: CASSLNHPSGGETQYF. The DNA of the CDR3 is TGTGCCAGCAGTTTAAACCACCCTAGCGGGGGAGAGACCCAGTACTTC.